This record looks at one T cell receptor (beta chain) sequence and its context. The antigen is not known. The sample comes from a study of OX40 agonist ivuxolimab in advanced cancers. Overall study: The eligibility criteria allowed prior anti-PD-1, anti-PD-L1 or anti-CTLA-4 therapy, and roughly 39% had some.

Method: immunoSEQ multiplex PCR; TCRdb's copy keeps in-frame clones and lacks some. The sample carries under 20,000 clones, around 82% recorded once. General study points: There was clonal expansion of CD4+ and CD8+ blood T cells by week 6 at 0.1 to 3.0 mg/kg.

The V and J ends lost 3 bases and 6 bases respectively, with 11 bases between them. The CDR3 covers 14 residues. Germline lookup yields CDR1 KGHSH and CDR2 LQKENI. The source is an adult with an advanced solid tumor such as melanoma, head and neck, liver or kidney cancer. The material sequenced was CD4+ or CD8+ T cells sorted from blood, taken in a trial of the OX40 agonist ivuxolimab. The chain couples TRBV18 to TRBJ2-2; D is unclear. This chain's CDR3 is CASSPPGSAGELFF. The CDR3 DNA sequence: TGTGCCAGCTCACCCCCCGGCAGCGCCGGGGAGCTGTTTTTT.